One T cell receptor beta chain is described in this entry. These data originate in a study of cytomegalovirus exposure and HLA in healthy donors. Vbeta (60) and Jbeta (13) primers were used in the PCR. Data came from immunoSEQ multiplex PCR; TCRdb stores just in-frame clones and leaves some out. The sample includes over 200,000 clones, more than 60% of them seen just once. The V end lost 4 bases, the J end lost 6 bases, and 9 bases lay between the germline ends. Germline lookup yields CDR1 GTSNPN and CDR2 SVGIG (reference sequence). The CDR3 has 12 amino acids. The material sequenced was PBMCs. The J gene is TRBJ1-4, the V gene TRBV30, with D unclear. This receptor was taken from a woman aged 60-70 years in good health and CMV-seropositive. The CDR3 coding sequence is TGTGCCTGGACAGTGATGGATGAAAAACTGTTTTTT. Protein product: CAWTVMDEKLFF.